This entry lists 22 T cell receptor beta chains sequenced from one sample in a study of lymphopenia after photon versus proton radiotherapy. TCRdb's table, derived via immunoSEQ multiplex PCR, lists solely in-frame clones and lacks some. The sample has roughly 18,000 clones; around 90% are singletons. The sequences come from peripheral blood, collected from a patient treated with photon-based radiotherapy. Receptor source: a woman aged 40 to 50 with cholangiocarcinoma.

This clone showed up just once. The CDR3 here is CASSELKRNQPQHF. The DNA for the CDR3 is TGTGCCAGCAGTGAATTGAAGCGCAATCAGCCCCAGCATTTT. The chain carries TRBV2 and TRBJ1-5; D uncertain. CDR3 length: 14 amino acids. With 2 bases removed from V and 2 bases from J, the gap between germline ends came to 7 bases. Germline lookup yields CDR1 SNHLY and CDR2 FYNNEI.

The chain links TRBV30 to TRBJ1-1; a weak D match, TRBD1 (5 bases). The CDR3 totals 14 residues. The V end was cut by 4 bases, the J end by 2 bases, with 14 bases between. Looked up from germline, CDR1 is GTSNPN and CDR2 is SVGIG (reference sequence). The CDR3 loop is CAWTLGGGNTEAFF. CDR3 sequence (DNA): TGTGCCTGGACCCTGGGGGGGGGAAACACTGAAGCTTTCTTT.

The chain has TRBV13 and TRBJ2-1; 9 bases line up with TRBD2. Germline V gene sequence: CDR1 PRHDT, CDR2 FYEKMQ (reference sequence). The CDR3 has 18 residues. The ends lost 10 bases at V and 0 bases at J; junction bases unmatched: 16. The DNA for the CDR3 is TGTGCCACCACGTCGGCGGCGGGGGGGCGCGGCTCCTACAATGAGCAGTTCTTC. It encodes CATTSAAGGRGSYNEQFF.

V and J are TRBV27 and TRBJ2-5; tentative D call: TRBD1 (5 bases). The CDR3 loop spans 14 amino acids. Trimming removed 6 bases from V and 7 bases from J, with 18 bases in between. The germline gives CDR1 MNHEY, CDR2 SMNVEV (reference sequence). Here the CDR3 reads CASSSSKGPGTQYF. Written as DNA, the CDR3 is TGTGCCAGCAGCTCTTCTAAGGGGCCTGGGACCCAGTACTTC.

This rearrangement joins TRBV5-1 to TRBJ2-7, with 9 bases fitting TRBD1. The CDR3 contains 16 residues. The V and J ends lost 0 bases and 6 bases, in that order; junction bases with no gene match: 10. CDR1 SGHRS and CDR2 YFSETQ come from the germline V gene. The CDR3 protein is CASSLGGSGTGSEQYF. The CDR3 nucleotides are TGCGCCAGCAGCTTGGGGGGATCCGGGACAGGGAGCGAGCAGTACTTC. Full variable domain (remainder filled in from reference TRBV5-1 and TRBJ2-7): KAGVTQTPRYLIKTRGQQVTLSCSPISGHRSVSWYQQTPGQGLQFLFEYFSETQRNKGNFPGRFSGRQFSNSRSEMNVSTLELGDSALYLCASSLGGSGTGSEQYFGPGTRLTVT.

V and J are TRBV4-1 and TRBJ2-1; D is possibly TRBD1 (5 bases). The CDR3 is 15 residues long. V was cut by 0 bases and J by 7 bases, with 13 bases left in between. In germline, CDR1 is MGHRA, CDR2 YSYEKL. The CDR3 sequence: CASSQDDRQINEQFF. DNA of the CDR3: TGCGCCAGCAGCCAAGATGACCGACAGATTAATGAGCAGTTCTTC.

The genes are TRBV20-1 and TRBJ1-4; D is unresolved. The CDR3 runs to 10 residues. Germline loops: CDR1 DFQATT, CDR2 SNEGSKA (reference sequence). V shed 3 bases and J shed 4 bases, with 0 bases lying between them. CDR3 nucleotides: TGCAGTGCTAGTAATGAAAAACTGTTTTTT. It yields the protein CSASNEKLFF.

The rearrangement joins TRBV20-1 to TRBJ2-2, with D uncertain. Germline CDR1 is DFQATT and CDR2 is SNEGSKA (reference sequence). Trimming shortened V by 3 bases and J by 5 bases, and 4 bases separated the two germline ends. CDR3 length equals 11 residues. CDR3 sequence reads: CSASGTGELFF. CDR3 sequence (DNA): TGCAGTGCTAGCGGAACCGGGGAGCTGTTTTTT.

The V and J genes are TRBV19 and TRBJ1-1; the D is unclear. Per the germline V gene, CDR1 is LNHDA and CDR2 is SQIVND (reference sequence). CDR3 length: 14 residues. The CDR3 sequence: CAEKGGQENTEAFF. The DNA of the CDR3 is TGTGCTGAGAAAGGAGGTCAAGAGAACACTGAAGCTTTCTTT.

The gene calls are TRBV19 and TRBJ1-5; 7 nucleotides align to TRBD1. The length of the CDR3 is 16 residues. Germline V gives CDR1 LNHDA, CDR2 SQIVND (reference sequence). V shed 3 bases, J shed 5 bases, and the junction held 10 bases outside the gene matches. The CDR3 sequence: CASSIPLQGRYQPQHF. In DNA form, the CDR3 reads TGTGCCAGTAGTATCCCCTTACAGGGGCGATATCAGCCCCAGCATTTT.

The chain is built from TRBV5-1 and TRBJ1-3; 9 bases line up with TRBD1. This CDR3 contains 15 residues. The trim removed 3 bases at V and 2 bases at J, leaving 3 bases unmatched. Germline lookup yields CDR1 SGHRS and CDR2 YFSETQ. CDR3 amino acids: CASSSGQGTGNTIYF. The CDR3 region has the DNA TGCGCCAGCAGCTCGGGACAGGGTACTGGAAACACCATATATTTT.

V is TRBV19 and J is TRBJ2-3, with a tentative D call TRBD1 (6 bases). The germline V gene has CDR1 LNHDA and CDR2 SQIVND (reference sequence). V dropped 6 bases and J dropped 2 bases, with 15 bases sitting between them. The CDR3 is 15 amino acids. CDR3 residues: CASRGTGFHTDTQYF. CDR3 in DNA: TGTGCCAGTAGAGGAACAGGGTTCCACACAGATACGCAGTATTTT.

This chain connects TRBV4-1 to TRBJ2-7, with D perhaps given as TRBD1 or TRBD2 (5 bases each). This CDR3 spans 14 amino acids. Germline V gene lookup returns CDR1 MGHRA and CDR2 YSYEKL. V gave up 5 bases and J gave up 2 bases, with 13 bases separating them. In DNA, the CDR3 is TGCGCCAGCAGCAAAGGGGAGCAGGCCTACGAGCAGTACTTC. Translating gives CASSKGEQAYEQYF.

This clone was counted only a few times. The chain couples TRBV6-5 to TRBJ2-2, with D tentatively TRBD1 (5 bases). Germline lookup yields CDR1 MNHEY and CDR2 SVGAGI. V was shortened by 6 bases and J by 1 base, with 9 bases between the two germline ends. The CDR3 is 14 amino acids. The CDR3 sequence: CASRNRLNTGELFF. The CDR3 DNA is TGTGCCAGCAGGAACAGGCTGAACACCGGGGAGCTGTTTTTT.

The chain is built from TRBV19 and TRBJ2-7, with D possibly called TRBD1 or TRBD2 (5 bases each). CDR3 size: 16 residues. The germline CDR1 and CDR2 sequences are LNHDA and SQIVND (reference sequence). V was clipped by 3 bases and J by 2 bases, with 17 bases between them. The CDR3 protein is CASSIATGTGTYEQYF. CDR3 nucleotide sequence: TGTGCCAGTAGTATCGCCACTGGGACGGGGACCTACGAGCAGTACTTC.

The rearrangement links TRBV29-1 to TRBJ1-1, with 8 bases fitting TRBD1. This CDR3 is 13 amino acids long. J gave up 4 bases and V 6 bases, and 7 bases lay outside the gene matches. Per germline, CDR1 SQVTM and CDR2 ANQGSEA. The CDR3 region is CSVATGVITEAFF. CDR3 coding DNA: TGCAGCGTAGCGACAGGGGTAATCACTGAAGCTTTCTTT.

The gene calls are TRBV2 and TRBJ2-3, with D perhaps matching TRBD1 or TRBD2 (5 bases each). Germline loops: CDR1 SNHLY, CDR2 FYNNEI. The CDR3 totals 17 residues. Trimming removed 7 bases at V and 0 bases at J, with 20 bases between. CDR3 DNA: TGTGCCAGCACTCGAAGGGGTAGCGTCTCTAGCACAGATACGCAGTATTTT. Amino acids: CASTRRGSVSSTDTQYF. The whole variable domain, remainder taken from reference TRBV2 and TRBJ2-3, is EPEVTQTPSHQVTQMGQEVILRCVPISNHLYFYWYRQILGQKVEFLVSFYNNEISEKSEIFDDQFSVERPDGSNFTLKIRSTKLEDSAMYFCASTRRGSVSSTDTQYFGPGTRLTVL.

CDR3 amino acids: CASSAGLRKLFF. Here the CDR3 DNA reads TGTGCCAGCAGTGCCGGGTTGAGAAAACTGTTTTTT. The J gene is TRBJ1-4, the V gene TRBV6-1; D uncertain. V lost 4 bases and J 10 bases, leaving 10 bases between the germline ends. The CDR3 spans 12 residues. In germline, CDR1 is MNHNS, CDR2 SASEGT.

This chain connects TRBV27 to TRBJ2-7; D unresolved. The germline V gene has CDR1 MNHEY and CDR2 SMNVEV (reference sequence). The V end was cut by 8 bases, the J end by 0 bases, with 11 bases between. CDR3 length: 13 residues. The CDR3 reads CASRKDVSYEQYF. The DNA for the CDR3 is TGTGCCAGCCGTAAGGACGTCTCCTACGAGCAGTACTTC.

The sample holds one count of this clone. This chain connects TRBV7-6 to TRBJ1-4; 11 bases align to TRBD1. CDR3 length: 14 amino acids. Unmatched junction bases numbered 4, after V lost 5 bases and J lost 8 bases. The V gene's germline CDR1 is SGHVS and CDR2 FNYEAQ. CDR3 loop: CASSPGQGAEKLFF. The CDR3 nucleotides are TGTGCCAGCAGCCCAGGACAGGGGGCAGAAAAACTGTTTTTT.

This clone was observed once. The rearrangement joins TRBV5-4 to TRBJ2-2; TRBD2 might be the D (5 bases). Trimming took 2 bases from V and 6 from J, leaving 17 bases between them. CDR3 length: 16 amino acids. Per germline, CDR1 SGHNT and CDR2 YYREEE (reference sequence). In nucleotides, the CDR3 is TGTGCCAGCAGCTTTTCTGGATCTCCCGGGGCCGGGGAGCTGTTTTTT. Translation: CASSFSGSPGAGELFF.

The chain recombines TRBV6-6 with TRBJ1-5; 10 nucleotides align to TRBD1. CDR1 and CDR2 from the germline V gene are MNHNY and SVGAGI (reference sequence). V dropped 6 bases and J dropped 7; count of bases not matched to a gene: 12. There are 16 residues in the CDR3. The CDR3 sequence is CASRHSGQGKGQPQHF. The CDR3 nucleotides are TGTGCCAGCAGGCATTCGGGACAGGGGAAAGGACAGCCCCAGCATTTT.